Each of the 6 T cell receptor beta chains below was sequenced from the same sample in a study of OX40 agonist ivuxolimab in advanced cancers. Using immunoSEQ multiplex PCR, the repertoire was profiled, and TCRdb retains in-frame clones only, with some absent. The data show just over 95,000 clones, around 85% seen once. This sample comprised CD4+ or CD8+ T cells sorted from blood, obtained in a trial of the OX40 agonist ivuxolimab. Source of these receptors: an adult with an advanced solid tumor such as melanoma, head and neck, liver or kidney cancer.

The chain carries TRBV28 and TRBJ2-7; 8 positions agree with TRBD2. With V trimmed by 4 bases and J by 0 bases, 5 bases remained unmatched. CDR3 length equals 15 residues. The V gene's germline CDR1 is MDHEN and CDR2 SYDVKM. DNA for the CDR3: TGTGCCAGCAGTTCTATAGCGGGACGCTCCTACGAGCAGTACTTC. This sequence encodes CASSSIAGRSYEQYF. The variable domain in full, with the rest retrieved from reference TRBV28 and TRBJ2-7, is DVKVTQSSRYLVKRTGEKVFLECVQDMDHENMFWYRQDPGLGLRLIYFSYDVKMKEKGDIPEGYSVSREKKERFSLILESASTNQTSMYLCASSSIAGRSYEQYFGPGTRLTVT.

Remarks on this clone: A read error may account for a junction end that differs from germline. The chain has TRBV11-3 and TRBJ2-1, with D tentatively TRBD1 (6 bases). Germline assignment: CDR1 SGHNT and CDR2 YENEEA. The CDR3 covers 17 residues. The CDR3 reads CASRPRGAGAPGNGQFF. The CDR3 DNA reads as TGTGCCAGCCGCCCCAGAGGTGCAGGGGCTCCGGGTAATGGGCAGTTCTTC.

This clone was seen a few times. The chain's CDR3 is CASSGGGAGANVLTF. CDR3 nucleotides: TGTGCCAGCAGTGGTGGAGGGGCTGGGGCCAACGTCCTGACTTTC. The gene calls are TRBV2 and TRBJ2-6; possibly TRBD2 for D (6 bases). V lost 4 bases, J lost 2 bases, and 9 bases lay in between. CDR1 is SNHLY and CDR2 is FYNNEI in the germline V gene. The length of the CDR3 is 15 residues.

The chain couples TRBV30 to TRBJ1-4; 7 positions match TRBD1. CDR1 and CDR2 from the germline V gene are GTSNPN and SVGIG (reference sequence). This CDR3 has 14 amino acids. V lost 5 bases, J lost 3 bases, and 6 bases stayed unmatched. The CDR3 is CAWRQGAANEKLFF. CDR3 sequence (DNA): TGTGCCTGGCGACAGGGTGCAGCTAATGAAAAACTGTTTTTT.

CDR3 sequence (DNA): TGTGCCAGTAGTATAACTCGGGGGGCCTACGAGCAGTACTTC. Residues: CASSITRGAYEQYF. The chain uses TRBV19 and TRBJ2-7; the match to TRBD2 covers 7 bases. This CDR3 has 14 residues. CDR1 and CDR2 from the germline V gene are LNHDA and SQIVND (reference sequence). With V trimmed by 2 bases and J by 2 bases, 3 bases remained unmatched. The whole variable domain, filled in from reference TRBV19 and TRBJ2-7, reads DGGITQSPKYLFRKEGQNVTLSCEQNLNHDAMYWYRQDPGQGLRLIYYSQIVNDFQKGDIAEGYSVSREKKESFPLTVTSAQKNPTAFYLCASSITRGAYEQYFGPGTRLTVT.

The genes are TRBV2 and TRBJ1-5; 9 nucleotides align to TRBD1. CDR1 and CDR2 (germline): SNHLY, FYNNEI. The CDR3 is 15 amino acids. The trim removed 7 bases at V and 2 bases at J, leaving 6 bases unmatched. Here the CDR3 DNA reads TGTGCCAGCACCCCGGACAGGGGCGGCAATCAGCCCCAGCATTTT. Amino acids: CASTPDRGGNQPQHF.